This T cell receptor beta chain was retrieved from a study of blood T cell repertoires in COVID-19. This clone has only a few counts. Participants spanned ages roughly 18 to 95 years and resided in about 25 US areas. Using immunoSEQ multiplex PCR, the repertoire was profiled, and TCRdb retains in-frame clones only, with some absent. Found here are 200,000 or so clones, roughly 89% of them singletons; the top ten hold around 2.3%. V gave up 0 bases and J gave up 4 bases, with 16 bases separating them. The CDR3 totals 16 residues. Germline CDR1 SQVTM, CDR2 ANQGSEA. Sequencing input: PBMCs or T cells enriched from blood (not recorded which). The chain joins TRBV29-1 to TRBJ2-1, with D tentatively TRBD1 (5 bases). The source is a woman aged 40 to 50 with acute COVID-19. The chain's CDR3 is CSVEDQIEGDYNEQFF. In DNA, the CDR3 is TGCAGCGTTGAAGACCAGATTGAAGGGGATTACAATGAGCAGTTCTTC.